This section outlines one TCR beta chain sequence together with its context. The protocol was immunoSEQ multiplex PCR, while the TCRdb copy is restricted to in-frame clones and leaves out a portion. The sample holds 7,600 or so clones, approximately 80% seen once. The CDR3 contains 13 residues. Trimming removed 5 bases from V and 2 bases from J; junction bases left unmatched: 2. Germline V lookup: CDR1 SEHNR, CDR2 FQNEAQ (reference sequence). The tumor samples were collected prior to definitive surgery or chemotherapy. The sample belongs to a study of high-grade serous ovarian cancer treatment subgroups. Turning to the study itself: Samples averaged roughly 14,000 reads and approximately 7,000 unique TCR beta rearrangements.

The TCR sequence derives from a human donor with high-grade serous ovarian cancer. The sequenced sample was tumor tissue. This sequence joins TRBV7-9 and TRBJ1-2, with 7 bases that match TRBD1. Written as DNA, the CDR3 is TGTGCCAGCAGCCCACAGGGGAACTATGGCTACACCTTC. Amino acids: CASSPQGNYGYTF.